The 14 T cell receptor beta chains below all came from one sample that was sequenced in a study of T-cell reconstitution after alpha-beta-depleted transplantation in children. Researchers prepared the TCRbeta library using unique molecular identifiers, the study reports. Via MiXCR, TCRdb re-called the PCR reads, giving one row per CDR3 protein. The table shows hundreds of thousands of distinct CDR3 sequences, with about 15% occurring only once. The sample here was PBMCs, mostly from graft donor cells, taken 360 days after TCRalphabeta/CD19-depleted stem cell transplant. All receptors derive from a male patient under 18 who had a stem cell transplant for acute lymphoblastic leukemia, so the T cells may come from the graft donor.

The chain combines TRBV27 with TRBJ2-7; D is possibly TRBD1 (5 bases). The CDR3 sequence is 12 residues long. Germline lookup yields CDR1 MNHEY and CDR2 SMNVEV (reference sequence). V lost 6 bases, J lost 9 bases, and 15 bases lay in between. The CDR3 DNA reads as TGTGCCAGCAGCCAAAAAGGGGTATGGCAGTACTTC. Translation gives CASSQKGVWQYF.

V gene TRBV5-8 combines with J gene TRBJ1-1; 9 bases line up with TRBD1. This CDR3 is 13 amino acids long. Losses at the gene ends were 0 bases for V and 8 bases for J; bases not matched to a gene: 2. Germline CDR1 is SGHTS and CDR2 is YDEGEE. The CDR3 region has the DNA TGTGCCAGCAGCTTGGACAGGGGGCGAGAAGCTTTCTTT. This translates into CASSLDRGREAFF.

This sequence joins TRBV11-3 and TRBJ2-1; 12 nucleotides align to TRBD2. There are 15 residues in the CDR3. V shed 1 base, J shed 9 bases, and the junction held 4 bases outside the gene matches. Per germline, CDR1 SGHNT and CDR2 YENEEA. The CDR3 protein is CASSLAPLAGGEQFF. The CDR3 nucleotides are TGTGCCAGCAGCTTAGCCCCACTAGCGGGAGGTGAGCAGTTCTTC.

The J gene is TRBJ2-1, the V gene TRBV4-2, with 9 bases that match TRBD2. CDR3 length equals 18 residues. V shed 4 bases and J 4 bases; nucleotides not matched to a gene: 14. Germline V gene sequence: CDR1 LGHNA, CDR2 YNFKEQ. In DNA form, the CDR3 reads TGTGCCAGCAGCCTTCAGGCAATCACTAGCGGGCCATACAATGAGCAGTTCTTC. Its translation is CASSLQAITSGPYNEQFF.

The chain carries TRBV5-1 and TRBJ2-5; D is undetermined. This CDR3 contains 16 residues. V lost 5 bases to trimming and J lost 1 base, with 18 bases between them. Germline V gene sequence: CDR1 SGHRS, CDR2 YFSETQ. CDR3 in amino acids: CASSLGSFGIQETQYF. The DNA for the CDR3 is TGCGCCAGCAGTCTTGGGTCTTTTGGAATCCAAGAGACCCAGTACTTC.

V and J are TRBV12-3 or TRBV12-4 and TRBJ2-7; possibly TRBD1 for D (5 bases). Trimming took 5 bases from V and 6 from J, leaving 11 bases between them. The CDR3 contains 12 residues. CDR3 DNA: TGTGCCAGCAGTCCAGGGTTTCGCGAGCAGTACTTC. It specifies CASSPGFREQYF.

The CDR3 loop is CASSLDLATDNQPQHF. The CDR3 nucleotides are TGTGCCAGCAGCTTAGACCTTGCCACTGACAATCAGCCCCAGCATTTT. The V gene is TRBV7-9, the J gene TRBJ1-5; D is ambiguous. Germline-derived CDR1 and CDR2 are SEHNR and FQNEAQ (reference sequence). Trimming stripped 1 base from V and 3 bases from J, with 13 bases between. This CDR3 contains 16 residues.

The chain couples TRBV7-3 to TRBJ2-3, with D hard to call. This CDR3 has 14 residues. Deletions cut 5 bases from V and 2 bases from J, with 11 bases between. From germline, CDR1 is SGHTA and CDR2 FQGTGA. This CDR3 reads CASSPRTATDTQYF. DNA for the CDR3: TGTGCCAGCAGCCCCCGGACCGCCACAGATACGCAGTATTTT.

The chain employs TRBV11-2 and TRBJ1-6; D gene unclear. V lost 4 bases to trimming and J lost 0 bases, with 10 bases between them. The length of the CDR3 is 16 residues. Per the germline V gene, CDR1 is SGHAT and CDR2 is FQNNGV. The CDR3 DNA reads TGTGCCAGCAGCTCTTTTGGGAGCTCCTATAATTCACCCCTCCACTTT. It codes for CASSSFGSSYNSPLHF.

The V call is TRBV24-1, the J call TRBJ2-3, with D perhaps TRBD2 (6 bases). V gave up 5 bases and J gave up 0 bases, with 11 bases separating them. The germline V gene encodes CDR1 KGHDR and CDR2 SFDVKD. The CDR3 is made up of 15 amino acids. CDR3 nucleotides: TGTGCCACCAGTGGTCCAAGCGGGAGCACAGATACGCAGTATTTT. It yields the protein CATSGPSGSTDTQYF.

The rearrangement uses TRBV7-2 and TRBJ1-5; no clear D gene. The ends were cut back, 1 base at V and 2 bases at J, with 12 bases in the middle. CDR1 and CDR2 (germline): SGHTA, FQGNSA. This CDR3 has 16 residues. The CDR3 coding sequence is TGTGCCAGCAGCTTAGGTTTCATCGGGGGCAATCAGCCCCAGCATTTT. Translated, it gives CASSLGFIGGNQPQHF.

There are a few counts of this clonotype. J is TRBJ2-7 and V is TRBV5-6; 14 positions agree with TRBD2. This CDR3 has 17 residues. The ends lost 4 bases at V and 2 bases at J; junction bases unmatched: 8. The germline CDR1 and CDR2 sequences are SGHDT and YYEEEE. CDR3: CASSLGLAGAPPYEQYF. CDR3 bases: TGTGCCAGCAGCCTGGGACTAGCGGGAGCCCCTCCCTACGAGCAGTACTTC.

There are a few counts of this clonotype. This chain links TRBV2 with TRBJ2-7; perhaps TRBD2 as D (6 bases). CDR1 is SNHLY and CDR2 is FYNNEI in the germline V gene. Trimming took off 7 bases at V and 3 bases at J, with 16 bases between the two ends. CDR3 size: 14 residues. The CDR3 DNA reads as TGTGCCAGCACCGGCGGCGGGGACCTCTACGAGCAGTACTTC. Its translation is CASTGGGDLYEQYF. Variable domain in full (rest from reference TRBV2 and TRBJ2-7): EPEVTQTPSHQVTQMGQEVILRCVPISNHLYFYWYRQILGQKVEFLVSFYNNEISEKSEIFDDQFSVERPDGSNFTLKIRSTKLEDSAMYFCASTGGGDLYEQYFGPGTRLTVT.

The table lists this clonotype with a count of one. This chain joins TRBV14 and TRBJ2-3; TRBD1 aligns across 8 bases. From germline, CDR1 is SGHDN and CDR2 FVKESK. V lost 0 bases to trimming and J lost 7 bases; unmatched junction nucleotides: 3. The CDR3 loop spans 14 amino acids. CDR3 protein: CASSQDTGGYTQYF. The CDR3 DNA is TGTGCCAGCAGCCAAGATACAGGGGGGTATACGCAGTATTTT. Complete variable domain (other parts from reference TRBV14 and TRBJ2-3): EAGVTQFPSHSVIEKGQTVTLRCDPISGHDNLYWYRRVMGKEIKFLLHFVKESKQDESGMPNNRFLAERTGGTYSTLKVQPAELEDSGVYFCASSQDTGGYTQYFGPGTRLTVL.